Below are 19 T cell receptor beta chains sequenced from a single sample in a study of blood T cell repertoires in COVID-19. Sequencing used immunoSEQ multiplex PCR; TCRdb keeps in-frame clones, though not all of them. The data hold 200,000 to 300,000 clones, with around 90% observed a single time. The source material was peripheral blood. These receptors all stem from a human donor in a cohort sampled during active COVID-19.

The chain has TRBV7-9 and TRBJ2-7; possibly TRBD1 for D (5 bases). V lost 5 bases, J lost 4 bases, and 15 bases lay in between. CDR3 length equals 14 residues. CDR1 is SEHNR and CDR2 is FQNEAQ in the germline V gene (reference sequence). The CDR3 DNA sequence: TGTGCCAGCAGCCAGACAGCTGAATTTTACGAGCAGTACTTC. It specifies CASSQTAEFYEQYF.

This chain uses TRBV2 with TRBJ2-5, with a weak D call TRBD1 (5 bases). The CDR3 is 15 residues long. Germline V lookup: CDR1 SNHLY, CDR2 FYNNEI. V gave up 3 bases and J gave up 4 bases, with 15 bases separating them. CDR3 sequence (DNA): TGTGCCAGCAGTGATGGACAATATGGTGTAGAGACCCAGTACTTC. Residues: CASSDGQYGVETQYF.

For this clone: At one boundary the junction diverges from the germline segment, which might be a read error. The CDR3 region is CASGEGGNKNIQYF. The CDR3 DNA is TGTGCCAGCGGTGAGGGAGGGAACAAAAACATTCAGTACTTC. The rearrangement links TRBV2 to TRBJ2-4; the match to TRBD2 covers 7 bases. The CDR3 is made up of 14 amino acids. CDR1 and CDR2 from the germline V gene are SNHLY and FYNNEI.

V is TRBV5-1 and J is TRBJ2-1; unclear D gene. The germline V and J ends were trimmed by 0 bases and 9 bases, with 7 bases remaining between them. Germline V gene sequence: CDR1 SGHRS, CDR2 YFSETQ. This CDR3 has 12 residues. The CDR3 is CASSLVAVEQFF. The CDR3 DNA sequence: TGCGCCAGCAGCTTGGTGGCGGTTGAGCAGTTCTTC.

The chain recombines TRBV7-9 with TRBJ2-3, with D unresolved. Germline values: CDR1 SEHNR, CDR2 FQNEAQ (reference sequence). The V end lost 1 base, the J end lost 5 bases, and 22 bases lay between the germline ends. The CDR3 is made up of 18 amino acids. The CDR3 loop reads CASSLGRSTIPTGDTQYF. The CDR3 nucleotides read TGTGCCAGCAGCTTAGGCCGGTCTACGATACCCACGGGAGATACGCAGTATTTT.

The V and J genes are TRBV4-1 and TRBJ2-3, with 16 bases aligning to TRBD2. The V segment lost 1 base and the J segment 1 base; nucleotides outside the gene matches: 2. CDR1 is MGHRA, CDR2 YSYEKL, per germline. There are 18 residues in the CDR3. CDR3 residues: CASSQGGTSGRGTDTQYF. The DNA for the CDR3 is TGCGCCAGCAGCCAAGGGGGGACTAGCGGGAGGGGCACAGATACGCAGTATTTT.

The chain joins TRBV5-1 to TRBJ1-1; D is ambiguous. Per germline, CDR1 SGHRS and CDR2 YFSETQ. Trimming left V 4 bases short and J 3 bases short, with 13 bases between. This CDR3 contains 14 residues. DNA of the CDR3: TGCGCCAGCAGCCGGGAATTGGTGGACACTGAAGCTTTCTTT. Translation gives CASSRELVDTEAFF.

V usage is TRBV18 and J usage is TRBJ1-5; weak D call: TRBD1 (5 bases). V lost 5 bases to trimming and J lost 9 bases, with 14 bases between them. This CDR3 is built from 13 residues. CDR1 and CDR2 from the germline V gene are KGHSH and LQKENI. CDR3 sequence reads: CASSTGTGGPQHF. CDR3 coding DNA: TGTGCCAGCTCAACAGGAACGGGAGGGCCCCAGCATTTT.

The chain combines TRBV28 with TRBJ1-1, with D perhaps matching TRBD1 (5 bases). V shed 5 bases and J shed 2 bases, with 18 bases lying between them. The length of the CDR3 is 16 residues. Germline V gene lookup returns CDR1 MDHEN and CDR2 SYDVKM. The CDR3 loop reads CASSLQVLLINTEAFF. The CDR3 nucleotides read TGTGCCAGCAGTCTACAGGTGCTACTGATTAACACTGAAGCTTTCTTT. Based on the CDR3 plus reference TRBV28 and TRBJ1-1, the full variable domain is DVKVTQSSRYLVKRTGEKVFLECVQDMDHENMFWYRQDPGLGLRLIYFSYDVKMKEKGDIPEGYSVSREKKERFSLILESASTNQTSMYLCASSLQVLLINTEAFFGQGTRLTVV.

CDR3 region: CASSSYTGDGNTIYF. CDR3 sequence (DNA): TGTGCCAGCTCATCGTATACAGGGGATGGAAACACCATATATTTT. V gene TRBV18 combines with J gene TRBJ1-3; 7 nucleotides align to TRBD1. The CDR3 length is 15 residues. The germline V gene has CDR1 KGHSH and CDR2 LQKENI. J was trimmed by 3 bases and V by 5 bases; bases with no gene match: 7.

V gene TRBV28 combines with J gene TRBJ1-2; no clear D. Trimming pared 2 bases from V and 7 bases from J, leaving 5 bases between. CDR1 is MDHEN and CDR2 is SYDVKM in the germline V gene. This CDR3 spans 11 amino acids. CDR3 sequence: CASSLEAGYTF. As DNA, the CDR3 is TGTGCCAGCAGTTTAGAGGCTGGCTACACCTTC.

V gene TRBV12-5 combines with J gene TRBJ1-6; D is uncertain. Trimming removed 5 bases from V and 10 bases from J, with 18 bases in between. Germline CDR1 reads LGHNT; CDR2 reads FRNRAP. This CDR3 has 15 residues. CDR3 in amino acids: CASGIFEGFGSPLHF. The DNA of the CDR3 is TGTGCTAGTGGTATTTTTGAGGGTTTTGGGTCACCCCTCCACTTT.

This rearrangement joins TRBV4-1 to TRBJ2-3; D perhaps matches TRBD1 (6 bases). Germline V lookup: CDR1 MGHRA, CDR2 YSYEKL. Trimming left V 3 bases short and J 4 bases short, with 14 bases between. The CDR3 length is 15 residues. The CDR3 reads CASSHEDRPSDTQYF. The CDR3 DNA sequence: TGCGCCAGCAGCCACGAGGACAGACCCTCAGATACGCAGTATTTT.

V usage is TRBV15 and J usage is TRBJ2-7, with D maybe TRBD2 (5 bases). The CDR3 consists of 17 residues. CDR1 is LNHNV and CDR2 is YYDKDF in the germline V gene (reference sequence). V gave up 0 bases and J gave up 5 bases, with 20 bases separating them. CDR3 nucleotide sequence: TGTGCCACCAGCAGAGATCCGGCCTCTGGCAGGAGGCACGAGCAGTACTTC. As protein: CATSRDPASGRRHEQYF.

A single count supports this clone. The chain is built from TRBV4-1 and TRBJ2-7; D gene uncertain. The CDR3 length is 14 residues. Germline CDR1 and CDR2: MGHRA and YSYEKL. Trimming removed 4 bases at V and 0 bases at J, with 10 bases between. The CDR3 loop reads CASSLVEDSYEQYF. CDR3 coding DNA: TGCGCCAGCAGCCTCGTAGAGGACTCCTACGAGCAGTACTTC.

This chain joins TRBV7-8 and TRBJ1-1; no firm D call. In germline, CDR1 is SGHVS, CDR2 FQNEAQ. V was cut by 4 bases and J by 2 bases, with 14 bases left in between. The CDR3 totals 15 residues. CDR3 amino acids: CASSSNLARNTEAFF. CDR3 DNA sequence: TGTGCCAGCAGCTCTAATCTAGCCCGAAACACTGAAGCTTTCTTT.

This rearrangement joins TRBV7-4 to TRBJ2-7, with TRBD2 identical over 12 bases. V dropped 1 base and J dropped 4; count of bases not matched to a gene: 14. The CDR3 is 19 amino acids. Germline V CDR1 and CDR2: SGHVT, SQSDAQ. The CDR3 sequence: CASSLERVWTSGAHYEQYF. CDR3 DNA: TGTGCCAGCAGCTTAGAAAGGGTCTGGACTAGCGGGGCGCATTACGAGCAGTACTTC.

The rearrangement joins TRBV11-3 to TRBJ2-2, with D tentatively TRBD2 (6 bases). The CDR3 spans 17 residues. With 2 bases removed from V and 2 bases from J, the gap between germline ends came to 15 bases. Germline loops: CDR1 SGHNT, CDR2 YENEEA. The CDR3 loop reads CASSLYGGASNTGELFF. CDR3 DNA sequence: TGTGCCAGCAGCTTATACGGAGGGGCGAGTAACACCGGGGAGCTGTTTTTT.

This chain uses TRBV15 with TRBJ1-5, with no clear D. The V gene lost 0 bases and the J gene lost 11 bases, with 11 bases spanning the gap. The CDR3 sequence is 13 residues long. Germline V gene sequence: CDR1 LNHNV, CDR2 YYDKDF (reference sequence). CDR3 bases: TGTGCCACCAGCAGAGATCGCAGACTAGCCCAGCATTTT. Its translation: CATSRDRRLAQHF.